The clone carrying this TCR beta chain was recorded a few times. What it binds is not known. This sequence may be a read error, since a much larger clone differs from it by one base. The sample contains more than one DNA sequence encoding this CDR3. None of the patients had undergone any treatment ahead of thyroid surgery. Per the study methods: The study took CDR3 differences across clinicopathological groups and made a distant-metastasis classifier for papillary thyroid cancer from them. TCRdb re-called clones from the PCR reads using MiXCR. TCRdb's processing, not the authors' own work, is the source of the V and J calls. The sample includes 7,000 or so clones, around two fifths seen only once; the top ten take roughly 21%. The CDR3 spans 15 residues. V lost 3 bases to trimming and J lost 1 base; unmatched junction nucleotides: 6. Per germline, CDR1 DFQATT and CDR2 SNEGSKA (reference sequence). The data were taken from a study of metastatic and nonmetastatic thyroid tumors. Study summary: Malignant and benign thyroid patients had repertoires compared in peripheral blood and tumor or nodule tissue.

General study findings and limits: Malignant thyroid tumors reportedly exceeded benign nodules significantly in TCR beta diversity, with the difference appearing in blood and tumor.

The sample taken for sequencing was tumor tissue. The source of this sequence is a female donor with papillary thyroid cancer or a benign thyroid nodule (not recorded which). Some clones in this sample may be carry-over from other donors' samples. The chain joins TRBV20-1 to TRBJ1-5, with TRBD1 matching 7 bases. The CDR3 DNA reads TGCAGTGCTAGCCGGTTGGGACAGAGCAATCAGCCCCAGCATTTT. This translates into CSASRLGQSNQPQHF.